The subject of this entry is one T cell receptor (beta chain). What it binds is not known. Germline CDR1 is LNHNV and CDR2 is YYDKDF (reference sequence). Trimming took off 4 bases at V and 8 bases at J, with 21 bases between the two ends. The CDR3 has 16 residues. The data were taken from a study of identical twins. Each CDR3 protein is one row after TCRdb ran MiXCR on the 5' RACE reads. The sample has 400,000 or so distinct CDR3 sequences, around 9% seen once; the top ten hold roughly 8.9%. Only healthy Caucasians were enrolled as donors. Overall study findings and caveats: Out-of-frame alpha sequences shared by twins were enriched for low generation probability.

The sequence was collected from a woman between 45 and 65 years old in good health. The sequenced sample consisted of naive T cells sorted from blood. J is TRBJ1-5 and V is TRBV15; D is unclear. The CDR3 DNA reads TGTGCCACCAGCACAGAGGGAGGAGGAGGGAGGAAGCCCCAGCATTTT. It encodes CATSTEGGGGRKPQHF.